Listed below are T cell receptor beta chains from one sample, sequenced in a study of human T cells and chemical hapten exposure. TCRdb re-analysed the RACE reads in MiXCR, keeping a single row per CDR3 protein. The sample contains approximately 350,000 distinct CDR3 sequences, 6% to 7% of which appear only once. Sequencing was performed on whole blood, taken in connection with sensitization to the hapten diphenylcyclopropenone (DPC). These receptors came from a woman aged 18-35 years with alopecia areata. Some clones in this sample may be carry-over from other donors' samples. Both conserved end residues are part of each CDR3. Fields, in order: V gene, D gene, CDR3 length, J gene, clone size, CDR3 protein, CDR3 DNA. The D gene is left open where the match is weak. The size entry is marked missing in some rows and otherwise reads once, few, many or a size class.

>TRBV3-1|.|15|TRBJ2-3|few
CASSQGLFSTDTQYF
TGTGCCAGCAGCCAAGGGTTATTTAGCACAGATACGCAGTATTTT
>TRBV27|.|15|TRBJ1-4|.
CASSLQGFVREKLFF
TGTGCCAGCAGTTTACAGGGTTTTGTACGTGAAAAACTGTTTTTT
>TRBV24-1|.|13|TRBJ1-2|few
CATSEGSNYGYTF
TGTGCCACCAGTGAGGGCAGCAACTATGGCTACACCTTC
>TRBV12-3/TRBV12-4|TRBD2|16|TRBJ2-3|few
CASTPTGTSGTDTQYF
TGTGCCAGCACTCCCACCGGGACTAGCGGCACAGATACGCAGTATTTT
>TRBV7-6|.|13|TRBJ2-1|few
CASSQGRNNEQFF
TGTGCCAGCAGCCAAGGACGCAACAATGAGCAGTTCTTC
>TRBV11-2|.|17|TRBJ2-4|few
CASSLGSRGGSKNIQYF
TGTGCCAGCAGCTTAGGGTCGCGGGGAGGAAGCAAAAACATTCAGTACTTC
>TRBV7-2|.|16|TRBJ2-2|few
CASSFRQATIGGELFF
TGTGCCAGCAGCTTCAGACAGGCAACCATAGGAGGGGAGCTGTTTTTT
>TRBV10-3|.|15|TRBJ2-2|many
CAIAERFSNTGELFF
TGTGCCATCGCTGAGCGGTTCTCGAACACCGGGGAGCTGTTTTTT
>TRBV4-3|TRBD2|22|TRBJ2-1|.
CASSQDPAGTSGVVSPYNEQFF
TGCGCCAGCAGCCAAGATCCTGCCGGGACTAGCGGGGTTGTTAGCCCCTACAATGAGCAGTTCTTC
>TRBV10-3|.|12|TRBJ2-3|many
CAIGGVSDTQYF
TGTGCCATCGGGGGAGTCTCAGATACGCAGTATTTT
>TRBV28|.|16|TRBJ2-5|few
CASSFGRGLYQETQYF
TGTGCCAGCAGTTTTGGTAGGGGTCTATACCAAGAGACCCAGTACTTC
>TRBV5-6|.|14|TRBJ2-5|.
CASSWEHFQETQYF
TGTGCCAGCAGCTGGGAACACTTCCAAGAGACCCAGTACTTC
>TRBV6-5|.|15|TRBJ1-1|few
CASSSQTGIDTEAFF
TGTGCCAGCAGTTCGCAGACTGGGATAGACACTGAAGCTTTCTTT
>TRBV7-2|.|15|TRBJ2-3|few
CASSLVAVGTDTQYF
TGTGCCAGCAGCTTAGTTGCGGTGGGCACAGATACGCAGTATTTT
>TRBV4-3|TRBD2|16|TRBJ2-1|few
CASSQDPSGGGNEQFF
TGCGCCAGCAGCCAAGACCCAAGCGGGGGGGGGAATGAGCAGTTCTTC
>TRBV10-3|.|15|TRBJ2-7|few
CAISGGLDRSYEQYF
TGTGCCATCAGCGGTGGACTCGACCGGTCCTACGAGCAGTACTTC
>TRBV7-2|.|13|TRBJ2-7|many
CASSPTASGEQYF
TGTGCCAGCAGCCCTACCGCAAGCGGCGAGCAGTACTTC
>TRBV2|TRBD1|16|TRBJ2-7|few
CASSPTRDRVSYEQYF
TGTGCCAGCAGTCCAACCCGGGACAGGGTCTCCTACGAGCAGTACTTC
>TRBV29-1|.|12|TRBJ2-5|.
CSVPGLGETQYF
TGCAGCGTGCCGGGACTGGGCGAGACCCAGTACTTC
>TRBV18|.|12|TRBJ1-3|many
CASSPGGNTIYF
TGTGCCAGCTCACCAGGTGGAAACACCATATATTTT
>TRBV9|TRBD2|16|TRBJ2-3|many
CASSAGLAVSTDTQYF
TGTGCCAGCAGCGCCGGACTAGCGGTGAGCACAGATACGCAGTATTTT
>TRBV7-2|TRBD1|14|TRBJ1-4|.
CASSKDRGNEKLFF
TGTGCCAGCAGCAAGGACAGGGGAAATGAAAAACTGTTTTTT
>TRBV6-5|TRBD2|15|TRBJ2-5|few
CASRSGGGSQETQYF
TGTGCCAGCAGGTCCGGCGGGGGATCCCAAGAGACCCAGTACTTC
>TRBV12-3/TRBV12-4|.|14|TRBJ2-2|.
CASAPGEKTGELFF
TGTGCCAGCGCCCCCGGGGAGAAAACCGGGGAGCTGTTTTTT
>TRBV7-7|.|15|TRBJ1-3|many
CASSLGTSSGNTIYF
TGTGCTAGCAGCTTGGGGACCTCCTCTGGAAACACCATATATTTT
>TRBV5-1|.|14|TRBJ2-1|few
CASRKGGPYNEQFF
TGCGCCAGCAGAAAGGGGGGGCCGTACAATGAGCAGTTCTTC
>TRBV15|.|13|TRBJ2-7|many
CATSRGRTYEQYF
TGTGCCACCAGCAGAGGTCGAACCTACGAGCAGTACTTC
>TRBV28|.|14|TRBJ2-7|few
CASRAGTTTYEQYF
TGTGCCAGCAGAGCCGGGACGACTACCTACGAGCAGTACTTC
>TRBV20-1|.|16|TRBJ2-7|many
CSARDQFRLAEYEQYF
TGCAGTGCTAGAGATCAGTTTCGCCTGGCGGAGTACGAGCAGTACTTC
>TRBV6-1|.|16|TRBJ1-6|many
CASVYEGSSYNSPLHF
TGTGCCAGCGTATATGAGGGGAGCTCCTATAATTCACCCCTCCACTTT